This entry lists 23 T cell receptor beta chains sequenced from one sample in a study of T cell repertoires in cytomegalovirus infection. TCRdb reprocessed the reads with MiXCR, giving one entry per CDR3 protein. The sample contains about a million distinct CDR3 sequences, around a third of which appear only once. No antigen has been assigned to these receptors. The specimen was cultured CD8+ T cells from PBMCs, collected from culture after CMV antigen stimulation. The receptors were gathered from a human donor in good health (CMV status not recorded). Some clones in this sample may be carry-over from other donors' samples.

The chain uses TRBV29-1 and TRBJ1-1, with D unclear. Germline V gives CDR1 SQVTM, CDR2 ANQGSEA. The CDR3 is made up of 12 amino acids. V dropped 3 bases and J dropped 6 bases, with 11 bases sitting between them. This CDR3 reads CSVDHRRPEAFF. The CDR3 coding sequence is TGCAGCGTTGATCATCGACGGCCTGAAGCTTTCTTT.

The gene calls are TRBV4-3 and TRBJ2-2; D is possibly TRBD1 (5 bases). Per the germline V gene, CDR1 is LGHNA and CDR2 is YSLEER. Between the trimmed V and J ends, which lost 2 bases and 6 bases, there was a span of 19 bases. CDR3 length: 17 amino acids. The CDR3 loop reads CASSQKNWAGLAGELFF. DNA for the CDR3: TGCGCCAGCAGCCAAAAAAACTGGGCAGGGCTGGCCGGGGAGCTGTTTTTT.

A word on this clonotype: One end of the junction does not line up with germline, which may come from a read error. The gene calls are TRBV7-4 and TRBJ1-2, with D hard to call. CDR3 length: 11 residues. In germline, CDR1 is SGHVT, CDR2 SQSDAQ. The DNA for the CDR3 is TGTGTCAGCCCAGCTAACTATGGCTACACCTTC. It yields the protein CVSPANYGYTF.

The chain uses TRBV25-1 and TRBJ1-1; unclear D gene. This CDR3 comprises 13 residues. The V gene lost 4 bases and the J gene lost 4 bases, with 10 bases spanning the gap. Germline loops: CDR1 MGHDK, CDR2 SYGVNS. The DNA of the CDR3 is TGTGCCAGCAGTGCTGGGGAGTTCACTGAAGCTTTCTTT. Translating gives CASSAGEFTEAFF.

V usage is TRBV4-1 and J usage is TRBJ2-1; D is unresolved. The CDR3 runs to 17 residues. V lost 1 base to trimming and J lost 2 bases, with 15 bases between them. CDR1 is MGHRA, CDR2 YSYEKL, per germline. The CDR3 region is CASSQVSHQDAYNEQFF. As DNA, the CDR3 is TGCGCCAGCAGCCAAGTCTCGCACCAAGATGCCTACAATGAGCAGTTCTTC.

V gene TRBV10-3 combines with J gene TRBJ2-7, with D perhaps matching TRBD2 (5 bases). From germline, CDR1 is ENHRY and CDR2 SYGVKD. Trimming pared 6 bases from V and 6 bases from J, leaving 9 bases between. The CDR3 is 11 amino acids. CDR3 loop: CAIRAGGEQYF. Here the CDR3 DNA reads TGTGCCATCAGGGCGGGTGGCGAGCAGTACTTC.

This clonotype has at least ten counts. The rearrangement uses TRBV7-2 and TRBJ2-7; the D gene is possibly TRBD2 (5 bases). The germline V gene has CDR1 SGHTA and CDR2 FQGNSA. Trimming left V 5 bases short and J 7 bases short, with 24 bases between. The CDR3 is 16 residues long. The CDR3 DNA follows: TGTGCCAGCAGCCCTCCCCAGTACGGACTGCATAGGGAGCAGTACTTC. It yields the protein CASSPPQYGLHREQYF. Full variable domain (remainder filled in from reference TRBV7-2 and TRBJ2-7): GAGVSQSPSNKVTEKGKDVELRCDPISGHTALYWYRQSLGQGLEFLIYFQGNSAPDKSGLPSDRFSAERTGGSVSTLTIQRTQQEDSAVYLCASSPPQYGLHREQYFGPGTRLTVT.

This clonotype occurred a few times. J is TRBJ1-1 and V is TRBV4-3, with D possibly TRBD1 on 5 matching bases. The CDR3 runs 14 residues. V was cut by 0 bases and J by 7 bases, with 12 bases left in between. Looked up from germline, CDR1 is LGHNA and CDR2 is YSLEER. The CDR3 nucleotides are TGCGCCAGCAGCCAAGATTGGGGCCCCGGTGAAGCTTTCTTT. Protein sequence: CASSQDWGPGEAFF.

A few counts support this clonotype. This chain joins TRBV5-5 and TRBJ2-7; D unresolved. The ends were cut back, 0 bases at V and 2 bases at J, with 9 bases in the middle. The CDR3 has 14 residues. Per the germline V gene, CDR1 is SGHKS and CDR2 is YYEKEE (reference sequence). CDR3 amino acids: CASSLEREPYEQYF. The CDR3, as DNA: TGTGCCAGCAGCTTGGAACGAGAACCCTACGAGCAGTACTTC.

The chain employs TRBV28 and TRBJ1-5; perhaps TRBD1 as D (5 bases). The CDR3 contains 13 residues. The V gene's germline CDR1 is MDHEN and CDR2 SYDVKM. V gave up 9 bases and J gave up 0 bases, with 9 bases separating them. The CDR3 DNA reads as TGTGCCAGTCGGGACGCTAGCAATCAGCCCCAGCATTTT. Protein sequence: CASRDASNQPQHF. The full variable domain, its missing parts supplied by reference TRBV28 and TRBJ1-5, is DVKVTQSSRYLVKRTGEKVFLECVQDMDHENMFWYRQDPGLGLRLIYFSYDVKMKEKGDIPEGYSVSREKKERFSLILESASTNQTSMYLCASRDASNQPQHFGDGTRLSIL.

The V and J genes are TRBV9 and TRBJ2-2; tentative D call: TRBD2 (5 bases). With 3 bases removed from V and 3 bases from J, the gap between germline ends came to 12 bases. The length of the CDR3 is 15 residues. CDR1 SGDLS and CDR2 YYNGEE come from the germline V gene. Here the CDR3 DNA reads TGTGCCAGCAGCGAATTCGGGAAATACACCGGGGAGCTGTTTTTT. It yields the protein CASSEFGKYTGELFF.

This clonotype has a handful of counts. V and J are TRBV7-8 and TRBJ2-1; no clear D. V lost 5 bases and J lost 8, with 13 bases in between. Germline lookup yields CDR1 SGHVS and CDR2 FQNEAQ. CDR3 length: 13 amino acids. CDR3 bases: TGTGCCAGCAGCCCGGAGCAAGCCGATGAGCAGTTCTTC. Its translation: CASSPEQADEQFF.

This clonotype was observed a few times. This chain links TRBV6-1 with TRBJ2-7; a weak D match, TRBD1 (6 bases). V was pared by 6 bases and J by 2 bases, with 11 bases between. CDR1 and CDR2 from the germline V gene are MNHNS and SASEGT. This CDR3 is 13 amino acids long. The DNA for the CDR3 is TGTGCCAGCAGACCCCGGACAGCCTACGAGCAGTACGTC. The encoded protein is CASRPRTAYEQYV.

The V and J genes are TRBV4-3 and TRBJ1-2; possible D gene TRBD1, 5 bases. This CDR3 contains 14 residues. Germline V gene lookup returns CDR1 LGHNA and CDR2 YSLEER. Trimming pared 4 bases from V and 8 bases from J, leaving 17 bases between. This CDR3 is CASSLFPGVTGYTF. In DNA, the CDR3 is TGCGCCAGCAGCCTCTTCCCGGGGGTGACCGGCTACACCTTC.

The genes are TRBV6-6 and TRBJ2-5; TRBD1 aligns across 7 bases. After removal of 0 bases from V and 4 bases from J, the junction contained 11 bases not matched to a gene. Germline V gives CDR1 MNHNY, CDR2 SVGAGI (reference sequence). The CDR3 runs to 17 residues. The CDR3 sequence is CASSYSPRTGGGETQYF. CDR3 sequence (DNA): TGTGCCAGCAGTTACTCGCCCCGGACAGGTGGAGGAGAGACCCAGTACTTC.

This clonotype came up a few times. J is TRBJ2-2 and V is TRBV12-5; tentatively, D is TRBD1 (6 bases). Per germline, CDR1 LGHNT and CDR2 FRNRAP. The CDR3 extends over 12 amino acids. The V end was cut by 4 bases, the J end by 11 bases, with 11 bases between. The CDR3 DNA is TGTGCTAGTGGTTGGGGGCCATCAGAGCTGTTTTTT. This sequence encodes CASGWGPSELFF.

This clonotype turned up a few times. The genes are TRBV29-1 and TRBJ2-1; 10 bases are shared with TRBD2. There are 14 residues in the CDR3. Per the germline V gene, CDR1 is SQVTM and CDR2 is ANQGSEA. The V and J ends lost 4 bases and 5 bases, in that order; junction bases with no gene match: 5. CDR3: CSVVSGGAHNEQFF. The CDR3 nucleotides are TGCAGCGTTGTAAGCGGGGGGGCACACAATGAGCAGTTCTTC.

The genes are TRBV20-1 and TRBJ2-7, with a tentative D call TRBD1 (5 bases). V dropped 2 bases and J dropped 4 bases, with 12 bases sitting between them. The germline V gene has CDR1 DFQATT and CDR2 SNEGSKA (reference sequence). The CDR3 extends over 13 amino acids. CDR3 sequence (DNA): TGCAGTGCTAGACCCCCAGGGATGTACGAGCAGTACGTC. Encoded protein: CSARPPGMYEQYV.

The rearrangement uses TRBV27 and TRBJ2-5, with D possibly being TRBD1 (6 bases). Trimming shortened V by 5 bases and J by 1 base, and 14 bases separated the two germline ends. The CDR3 is made up of 15 amino acids. Germline-derived CDR1 and CDR2 are MNHEY and SMNVEV (reference sequence). For the CDR3, the DNA is TGTGCCAGCAGTCGCACCACAGGGATCCAAGAGACCCAGTACTTC. Encoded protein: CASSRTTGIQETQYF.

This sequence joins TRBV7-2 and TRBJ2-5; 9 bases are a match to TRBD1. The CDR3 totals 15 residues. The germline gives CDR1 SGHTA, CDR2 FQGNSA. After removal of 0 bases from V and 3 bases from J, the junction contained 2 bases not matched to a gene. The CDR3 reads CASSLAGTGKETQYF. The CDR3 DNA follows: TGTGCCAGCAGCTTAGCGGGGACAGGGAAAGAGACCCAGTACTTC.

Regarding this clonotype: Without the conserved terminal phenylalanine or tryptophan, this CDR3 likely stems from a read error. The chain employs TRBV24-1 and TRBJ2-1; D gene unclear. The CDR3 totals 12 residues. Deletions cut 5 bases from V and 10 bases from J, with 11 bases between. Germline V CDR1 and CDR2: KGHDR, SFDVKD. CDR3 bases: TGTGCCACCAGTGCCCCTTCCGAGGAGCAGTTCTCC. It encodes CATSAPSEEQFS.

This chain connects TRBV6-4 to TRBJ2-3; TRBD2 matches at 11 bases. This CDR3 contains 15 residues. Germline CDR1 and CDR2: MRHNA and SNTAGT. J gave up 3 bases and V 4 bases, and 3 bases lay outside the gene matches. The CDR3 sequence: CASSVAGGPTDTQYF. The DNA for the CDR3 is TGTGCCAGCAGTGTAGCGGGGGGGCCGACAGATACGCAGTATTTT.

The gene calls are TRBV25-1 and TRBJ1-2, with 7 bases fitting TRBD1. This CDR3 has 12 residues. V shed 8 bases, J shed 4 bases, and the junction held 4 bases outside the gene matches. CDR1 is MGHDK and CDR2 is SYGVNS in the germline V gene. The CDR3 region has the DNA TGTGCCAGCTTACAGGGGTCCTATGGCTACACCTTC. Protein: CASLQGSYGYTF.